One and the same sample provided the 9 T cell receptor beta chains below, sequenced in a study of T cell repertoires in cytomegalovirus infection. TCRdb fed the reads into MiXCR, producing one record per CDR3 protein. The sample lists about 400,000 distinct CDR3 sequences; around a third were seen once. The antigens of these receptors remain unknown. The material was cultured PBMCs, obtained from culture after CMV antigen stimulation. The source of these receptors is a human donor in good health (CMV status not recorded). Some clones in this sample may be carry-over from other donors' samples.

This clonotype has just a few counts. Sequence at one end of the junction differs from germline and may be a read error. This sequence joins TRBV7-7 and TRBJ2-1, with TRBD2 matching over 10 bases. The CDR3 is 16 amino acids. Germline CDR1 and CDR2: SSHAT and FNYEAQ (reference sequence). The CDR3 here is CASSPQLAGAVNEQFF. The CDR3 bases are TGTGCTAGCAGCCCCCAGCTAGCGGGAGCAGTAAATGAGCAGTTCTTC.

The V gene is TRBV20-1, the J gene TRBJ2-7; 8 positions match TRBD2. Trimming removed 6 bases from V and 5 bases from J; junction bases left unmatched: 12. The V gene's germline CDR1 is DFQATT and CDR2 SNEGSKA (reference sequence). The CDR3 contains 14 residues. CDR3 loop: CSANPGTRVHEQYF. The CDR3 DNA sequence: TGCAGTGCGAACCCCGGGACTAGGGTCCACGAGCAGTACTTC.

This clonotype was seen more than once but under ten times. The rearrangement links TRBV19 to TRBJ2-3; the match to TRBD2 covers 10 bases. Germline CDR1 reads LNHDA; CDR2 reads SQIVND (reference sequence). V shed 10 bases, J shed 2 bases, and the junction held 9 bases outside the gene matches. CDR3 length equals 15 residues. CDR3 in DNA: TGTGCCACCGACTCACTAGCGGGAAACACAGATACGCAGTATTTT. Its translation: CATDSLAGNTDTQYF.

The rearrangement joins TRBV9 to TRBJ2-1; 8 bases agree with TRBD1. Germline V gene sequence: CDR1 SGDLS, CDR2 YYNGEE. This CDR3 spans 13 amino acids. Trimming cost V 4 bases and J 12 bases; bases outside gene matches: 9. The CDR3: CASSTGGNNAQFF. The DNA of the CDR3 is TGTGCCAGCAGCACAGGGGGGAATAACGCGCAGTTCTTC.

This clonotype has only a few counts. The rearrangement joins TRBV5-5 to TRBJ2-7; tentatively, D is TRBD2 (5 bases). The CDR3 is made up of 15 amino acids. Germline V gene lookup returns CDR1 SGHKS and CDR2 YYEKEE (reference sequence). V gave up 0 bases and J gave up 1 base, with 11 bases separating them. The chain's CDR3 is CASSLERMASYEQYV. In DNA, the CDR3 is TGTGCCAGCAGCTTGGAGCGGATGGCATCCTACGAGCAGTACGTC.

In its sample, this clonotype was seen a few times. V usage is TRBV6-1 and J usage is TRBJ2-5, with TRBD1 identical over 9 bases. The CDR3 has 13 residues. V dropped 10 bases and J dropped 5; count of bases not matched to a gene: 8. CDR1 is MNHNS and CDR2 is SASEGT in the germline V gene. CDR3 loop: CATSDRGRETQYF. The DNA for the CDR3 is TGTGCCACGTCGGACAGGGGTCGGGAGACCCAGTACTTC.

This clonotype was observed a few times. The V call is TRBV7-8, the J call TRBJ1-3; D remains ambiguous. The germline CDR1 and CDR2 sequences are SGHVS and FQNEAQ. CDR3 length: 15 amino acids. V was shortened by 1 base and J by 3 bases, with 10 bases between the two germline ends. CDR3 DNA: TGTGCCAGCAGCTTAGAGGGTTCGCGTGGAAACACCATATATTTT. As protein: CASSLEGSRGNTIYF.

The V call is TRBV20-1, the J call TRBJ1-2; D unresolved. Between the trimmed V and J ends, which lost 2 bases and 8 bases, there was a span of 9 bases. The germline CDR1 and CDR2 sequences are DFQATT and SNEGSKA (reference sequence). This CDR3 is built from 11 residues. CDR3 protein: CSARQSVGYTF. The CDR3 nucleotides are TGCAGTGCTAGACAGTCTGTCGGCTACACCTTC.

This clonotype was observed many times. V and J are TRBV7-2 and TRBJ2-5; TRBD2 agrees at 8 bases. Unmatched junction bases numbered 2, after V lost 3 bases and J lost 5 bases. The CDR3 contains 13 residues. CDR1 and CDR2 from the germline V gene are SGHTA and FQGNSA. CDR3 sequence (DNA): TGTGCCAGCAGCTTCGGGACTAGTGAGACCCAGTACTTC. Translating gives CASSFGTSETQYF.